The 8 T cell receptor beta chains below were found in one sample sequenced in a study of cytomegalovirus exposure and HLA in healthy donors. The PCR employed 60 Vbeta primers together with 13 Jbeta primers. The assay was immunoSEQ multiplex PCR, and TCRdb's table has in-frame clones only and misses some. In the table there are 150,000 to 200,000 clones, roughly three quarters of which are singletons. Source material: PBMCs. The receptor set was obtained from a woman between 50 and 59 years old in good health and CMV-seronegative.

The V gene is TRBV12-5, the J gene TRBJ1-5, with D maybe TRBD1 (5 bases). CDR3 size: 23 residues. Germline CDR1 and CDR2: LGHNT and FRNRAP. Deletions cut 3 bases from V and 0 bases from J, with 33 bases between. The CDR3 sequence: CASGFYPGIPGVGGNYSNQPQHF. DNA for the CDR3: TGTGCTAGTGGTTTCTATCCCGGGATTCCGGGGGTGGGGGGGAACTATAGCAATCAGCCCCAGCATTTT.

This clone was counted only a few times. The rearrangement links TRBV4-3 to TRBJ2-4; 11 bases line up with TRBD2. With V trimmed by 1 base and J by 7 bases, 6 bases remained unmatched. The CDR3 consists of 16 residues. The germline V gene has CDR1 LGHNA and CDR2 YSLEER. The CDR3 sequence: CASSQGLTSGVNIQYF. In DNA, the CDR3 is TGCGCCAGCAGCCAAGGGCTGACTAGCGGGGTTAACATTCAGTACTTC.

The chain carries TRBV19 and TRBJ2-1, with unresolved D. CDR3 length: 13 amino acids. Germline values: CDR1 LNHDA, CDR2 SQIVND (reference sequence). The V end lost 8 bases, the J end lost 4 bases, and 12 bases lay between the germline ends. DNA of the CDR3: TGTGCCAGTGCGTCTTACGCATACAATGAGCAGTTCTTC. Its protein product is CASASYAYNEQFF. The full variable domain, rest sourced from reference TRBV19 and TRBJ2-1, is DGGITQSPKYLFRKEGQNVTLSCEQNLNHDAMYWYRQDPGQGLRLIYYSQIVNDFQKGDIAEGYSVSREKKESFPLTVTSAQKNPTAFYLCASASYAYNEQFFGPGTRLTVL.

The chain employs TRBV7-2 and TRBJ2-1, with 7 bases that match TRBD2. The CDR3 runs 15 residues. V trimming: 1 base; J trimming: 5 bases; junction bases outside the gene matches: 5. Germline V gene lookup returns CDR1 SGHTA and CDR2 FQGNSA. CDR3 in DNA: TGTGCCAGCAGCTTAGGCAGCGGGGCCCACAATGAGCAGTTCTTC. Amino acids: CASSLGSGAHNEQFF.

This clone appeared once. The gene calls are TRBV27 and TRBJ2-7; D unresolved. With 5 bases removed from V and 5 bases from J, the gap between germline ends came to 22 bases. The V gene's germline CDR1 is MNHEY and CDR2 SMNVEV (reference sequence). The CDR3 is made up of 16 amino acids. The CDR3 loop is CASSHDSLPAPNEQYF. In DNA form, the CDR3 reads TGTGCCAGCAGTCACGATAGCCTCCCGGCCCCCAACGAGCAGTACTTC.

Only a few counts were recorded for this clone. V is TRBV5-1 and J is TRBJ2-6, with TRBD1 as a possible D gene (6 bases). This CDR3 spans 16 amino acids. CDR1 is SGHRS and CDR2 is YFSETQ in the germline V gene. V was cut by 0 bases and J by 4 bases, with 11 bases left in between. CDR3 protein: CASSLAPGVGANVLTF. CDR3 DNA sequence: TGCGCCAGCAGCTTGGCCCCAGGGGTCGGGGCCAACGTCCTGACTTTC.

The gene calls are TRBV28 and TRBJ2-2; 7 positions agree with TRBD2. The CDR3 loop spans 16 amino acids. The J segment lost 5 bases and the V segment lost 4 bases, leaving 10 bases of the junction unmatched. Germline V lookup: CDR1 MDHEN, CDR2 SYDVKM. CDR3 nucleotide sequence: TGTGCCAGCAGTTCCCCGGCTAGCGGCGGTACCGGGGAGCTGTTTTTT. Amino acid sequence: CASSSPASGGTGELFF.

This chain uses TRBV7-3 with TRBJ2-1; 8 nucleotides match TRBD2. Looked up from germline, CDR1 is SGHTA and CDR2 is FQGTGA. The CDR3 length is 13 residues. Trimming took 4 bases from V and 10 from J; bases not matched to a gene: 6. CDR3 nucleotides: TGTGCCAGCAGCTCTCGGACTAGCAACGAGCAGTTCTTC. Protein sequence: CASSSRTSNEQFF.